Following are 19 T cell receptor beta chains from one sample sequenced in a study of shared clonotypes between healthy human individuals. Assay used: immunoSEQ multiplex PCR; TCRdb lists only in-frame clones, some missing. The repertoire holds about 2.4 million clones, with approximately 94% as singletons. Specimen: naive CD4+ T cells sorted from blood. Subset meaning: CD45RA+ positively selected. Every receptor here comes from a man younger than 35 in good health.

This rearrangement joins TRBV7-2 to TRBJ2-3, with D possibly matching TRBD2 (7 bases). The CDR3 is 16 residues long. Germline V gene sequence: CDR1 SGHTA, CDR2 FQGNSA. V was trimmed by 7 bases and J by 1 base, leaving 18 bases between them. In nucleotides, the CDR3 is TGTGCCAGCACCCCAGCTCGGGGGGCGGGCACAGATACGCAGTATTTT. Protein product: CASTPARGAGTDTQYF.

The chain joins TRBV9 to TRBJ2-7; 10 positions match TRBD2. V shed 2 bases and J 5 bases; nucleotides not matched to a gene: 7. Germline V gene sequence: CDR1 SGDLS, CDR2 YYNGEE. The CDR3 totals 15 residues. The CDR3 loop is CASSVKLAGFDEQYF. The CDR3 DNA is TGTGCCAGCAGCGTCAAACTAGCGGGGTTCGACGAGCAGTACTTC.

This clone was found a few times. This chain joins TRBV2 and TRBJ2-2; 9 bases match TRBD1. This CDR3 contains 14 residues. Germline V gene data show CDR1 as SNHLY and CDR2 as FYNNEI. V was clipped by 4 bases and J by 3 bases; unmatched bases: 0. CDR3 nucleotide sequence: TGTGCCAGCAGTGGGACAGGGGACACCGGGGAGCTGTTTTTT. Translated: CASSGTGDTGELFF.

The chain has TRBV9 and TRBJ1-2; D unresolved. This CDR3 has 13 residues. Germline V gene sequence: CDR1 SGDLS, CDR2 YYNGEE. Trimming removed 3 bases from V and 1 base from J, with 7 bases in between. The DNA for the CDR3 is TGTGCCAGCAGCGGGCATTTTAACTATGGCTACACCTTC. Translated, it gives CASSGHFNYGYTF.

As concerns this clone: This sample also contains other DNA sequences that code for the same CDR3. The chain has TRBV5-1 and TRBJ2-1; D gene ambiguous. Per germline, CDR1 SGHRS and CDR2 YFSETQ. V was pared by 2 bases and J by 7 bases, with 7 bases between. This CDR3 is 12 amino acids long. The CDR3 spells CASSFSGNEQFF. CDR3 bases: TGCGCCAGCAGCTTCTCGGGTAATGAGCAGTTCTTC. The full variable domain, in which reference TRBV5-1 and TRBJ2-1 provide the parts outside the CDR3, is KAGVTQTPRYLIKTRGQQVTLSCSPISGHRSVSWYQQTPGQGLQFLFEYFSETQRNKGNFPGRFSGRQFSNSRSEMNVSTLELGDSALYLCASSFSGNEQFFGPGTRLTVL.

The rearrangement joins TRBV7-2 to TRBJ2-7; 12 bases are shared with TRBD2. Germline V gene lookup returns CDR1 SGHTA and CDR2 FQGNSA. This CDR3 has 16 amino acids. J gave up 4 bases and V 5 bases, and 9 bases lay outside the gene matches. In nucleotides, the CDR3 is TGTGCCAGCAGCGCCGGGACTAGCGGGTCTCCTTACGAGCAGTACTTC. This translates into CASSAGTSGSPYEQYF.

The chain combines TRBV7-2 with TRBJ2-5, with TRBD2 identical over 9 bases. The length of the CDR3 is 16 residues. CDR1 and CDR2 (germline): SGHTA, FQGNSA. Unmatched junction bases numbered 4, after V lost 2 bases and J lost 0 bases. The CDR3 sequence: CASSLSLAGNQETQYF. The CDR3 coding sequence is TGTGCCAGCAGCTTAAGCCTAGCGGGAAACCAAGAGACCCAGTACTTC.

The V gene is TRBV7-2, the J gene TRBJ1-5; 7 positions agree with TRBD1. The CDR3 sequence is 14 residues long. With 5 bases clipped from V and 7 bases from J, the junction kept 8 bases outside the gene matches. Germline V lookup: CDR1 SGHTA, CDR2 FQGNSA. The chain's CDR3 is CASSPQGLSQPQHF. The CDR3 nucleotides read TGTGCCAGCAGCCCACAGGGGTTGTCGCAGCCCCAGCATTTT.

V usage is TRBV7-2 and J usage is TRBJ2-1; TRBD2 matches at 8 bases. The V gene end was trimmed by 6 bases and the J gene end by 6 bases; junction bases not matched to a gene: 7. Per germline, CDR1 SGHTA and CDR2 FQGNSA. The CDR3 has 14 amino acids. CDR3 protein: CASRVAGTSNEQFF. Here the CDR3 DNA reads TGTGCCAGCAGGGTAGCGGGGACGTCCAATGAGCAGTTCTTC.

The chain recombines TRBV5-1 with TRBJ1-6; D is possibly TRBD1 (6 bases). Germline V gene data show CDR1 as SGHRS and CDR2 as YFSETQ. This CDR3 is built from 15 residues. V lost 2 bases and J 8 bases, leaving 14 bases between the germline ends. The CDR3: CASSLRSGADSPLHF. In DNA, the CDR3 is TGCGCCAGCAGCTTAAGATCAGGGGCGGATTCACCCCTCCACTTT.

The chain is built from TRBV5-1 and TRBJ1-6; no reliable D call. The V end lost 0 bases, the J end lost 4 bases, and 8 bases lay between the germline ends. The germline gives CDR1 SGHRS, CDR2 YFSETQ. There are 15 residues in the CDR3. The CDR3 coding sequence is TGCGCCAGCAGCTTGGAGGCCAAATATAATTCACCCCTCCACTTT. Its translation is CASSLEAKYNSPLHF.

The chain carries TRBV7-6 and TRBJ2-3; D is uncertain. The CDR3 loop spans 12 amino acids. The germline CDR1 and CDR2 sequences are SGHVS and FNYEAQ. The V end lost 5 bases, the J end lost 6 bases, and 9 bases lay between the germline ends. In DNA form, the CDR3 reads TGTGCCAGCAGCCCGAACCTGGATACGCAGTATTTT. This translates into CASSPNLDTQYF. The whole variable domain, remainder taken from reference TRBV7-6 and TRBJ2-3, is GAGVSQSPRYKVTKRGQDVALRCDPISGHVSLYWYRQALGQGPEFLTYFNYEAQQDKSGLPNDRFSAERPEGSISTLTIQRTEQRDSAMYRCASSPNLDTQYFGPGTRLTVL.

J is TRBJ1-5 and V is TRBV10-1; D not certain. Germline values: CDR1 WNHNN, CDR2 SYGVQD (reference sequence). The CDR3 length is 15 residues. V was trimmed by 4 bases and J by 0 bases, leaving 10 bases between them. The CDR3 DNA reads as TGCGCCAGCAGTGCACGGACGCATAGCAATCAGCCCCAGCATTTT. It yields the protein CASSARTHSNQPQHF.

The chain carries TRBV30 and TRBJ2-5; D is undetermined. This CDR3 has 15 amino acids. Trimming stripped 5 bases from V and 4 bases from J, with 20 bases between. Germline CDR1 reads GTSNPN; CDR2 reads SVGIG (reference sequence). The CDR3 spells CAWGRASPRAETQYF. The CDR3 DNA follows: TGTGCCTGGGGACGGGCCTCCCCGAGAGCAGAGACCCAGTACTTC.

The table lists this clone with a count of one. The chain links TRBV10-3 to TRBJ2-1; no clear D gene. The CDR3 totals 14 residues. Germline V gives CDR1 ENHRY, CDR2 SYGVKD. Trimming took off 10 bases at V and 2 bases at J, with 15 bases between the two ends. This CDR3 reads CATYSGLTYNEQFF. In DNA form, the CDR3 reads TGTGCCACTTATTCGGGCCTCACCTACAATGAGCAGTTCTTC.

V gene TRBV11-2 combines with J gene TRBJ2-1; D remains unclear. The CDR3 length is 18 residues. Germline loops: CDR1 SGHAT, CDR2 FQNNGV. V lost 5 bases to trimming and J lost 5 bases, with 25 bases between them. The CDR3 loop reads CASSPRGKVSEQNNEQFF. CDR3 DNA sequence: TGTGCCAGCAGCCCGCGAGGCAAGGTTTCCGAACAAAACAATGAGCAGTTCTTC.

J is TRBJ1-6 and V is TRBV7-5. TRBV7-5 is recorded as a pseudogene. The CDR3 extends over 19 amino acids. The chain's CDR3 is CARSSVIFRGGFHNSPLHF. The CDR3 nucleotides read TGTGCCAGAAGCTCCGTTATTTTCCGGGGAGGGTTTCATAATTCACCCCTCCACTTT.

For this clone: The sample holds other DNA sequences that translate to the same CDR3. The chain couples TRBV11-3 to TRBJ2-1; no clear D. This CDR3 spans 12 amino acids. CDR1 is SGHNT and CDR2 is YENEEA in the germline V gene. The germline V and J ends were trimmed by 0 bases and 4 bases, with 1 base remaining between them. Here the CDR3 DNA reads TGTGCCAGCAGCTTAGAATACAATGAGCAGTTCTTC. Translating it yields CASSLEYNEQFF.

This clone showed up just a few times. The V gene is TRBV30, the J gene TRBJ1-5, with D possibly being TRBD1 (5 bases). This CDR3 has 14 amino acids. Germline V gene sequence: CDR1 GTSNPN, CDR2 SVGIG (reference sequence). V gave up 0 bases and J gave up 6 bases, with 12 bases separating them. The DNA for the CDR3 is TGTGCCTGGAGTGTAGGGGACGGGAGTCAGCCCCAGCATTTT. Its protein is CAWSVGDGSQPQHF.